This T cell receptor beta chain was sequenced in a study of cytomegalovirus exposure and HLA in healthy donors. 13 Jbeta primers and 60 Vbeta primers were used for the PCR. Here immunoSEQ multiplex PCR was the method, and the copy in TCRdb shows in-frame clones only, minus some. The table includes about 140,000 clones, 80% detected once. This clone was observed many times. V was cut by 1 base and J by 3 bases, with 10 bases left in between. This CDR3 comprises 15 residues. Germline-derived CDR1 and CDR2 are LGHNA and YNFKEQ. Source material: PBMCs. The chain carries TRBV4-2 and TRBJ2-1, with a possible D match to TRBD1 (6 bases). This sequence was found in a man aged 35 to 55 in good health and CMV-seropositive. CDR3 amino acids: CASSQGRTDYNEQFF. Written as DNA, the CDR3 is TGTGCCAGCAGCCAAGGCCGGACAGACTACAATGAGCAGTTCTTC.